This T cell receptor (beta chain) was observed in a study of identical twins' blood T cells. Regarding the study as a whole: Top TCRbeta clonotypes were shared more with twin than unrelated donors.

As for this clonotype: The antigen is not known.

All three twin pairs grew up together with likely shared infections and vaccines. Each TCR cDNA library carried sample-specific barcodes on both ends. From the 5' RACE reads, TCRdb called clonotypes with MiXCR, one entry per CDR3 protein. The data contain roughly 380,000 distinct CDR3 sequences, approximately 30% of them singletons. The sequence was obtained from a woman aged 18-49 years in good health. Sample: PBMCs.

This chain's CDR3 is CASSPRERETQYF. In DNA form, the CDR3 reads TGTGCCAGCTCCCCGAGAGAGAGAGAGACCCAGTACTTC. The chain uses TRBV18 and TRBJ2-5; D is undetermined. Germline V lookup: CDR1 KGHSH, CDR2 LQKENI. The V gene lost 6 bases and the J gene lost 4 bases, with 12 bases spanning the gap. The length of the CDR3 is 13 residues.